This T cell receptor beta chain stems from a study of OX40 agonist ivuxolimab in advanced cancers. Study at large: Patients got intravenous ivuxolimab at 0.01 to 10 mg/kg every 2 weeks.

This CDR3 spans 14 amino acids. Germline values: CDR1 MGHRA, CDR2 YSYEKL. Trimming left V 0 bases short and J 5 bases short, with 10 bases between. The sampling schedule covered blood at baseline, cycle 4 day 1, and cycle 7 day 1. Generated by immunoSEQ multiplex PCR, the TCRdb table keeps only in-frame clones and is missing some. Of approximately 94,000 clones detected, approximately 92% appear once; the ten largest clones hold about 3%. This sequence originates from an adult with an advanced solid tumor such as melanoma, head and neck, liver or kidney cancer. J is TRBJ2-5 and V is TRBV4-1; D is perhaps TRBD1 or TRBD2 (5 bases each). The material sequenced was CD4+ or CD8+ T cells sorted from blood, taken in a trial of the OX40 agonist ivuxolimab. The CDR3 bases are TGCGCCAGCAGCCAAGATACGGGGCGGGAGACCCAGTACTTC. Translated: CASSQDTGRETQYF.